The rows below give T cell receptor beta chains drawn from one sample of a study of blood T cell repertoires in COVID-19. Measured with immunoSEQ multiplex PCR; TCRdb has only the in-frame clones, and not every one. The sample includes tens of thousands of clones, 80% to 90% of them seen just once. Sequenced: peripheral blood. All receptors come from a man aged 30-40 years with active or convalescent COVID-19. Both conserved end residues are part of each CDR3. Each record gives: J gene, V gene, clone size, D gene, CDR3 protein, CDR3 DNA. A D gene is named only where the DNA matches it firmly. Some rows mark clone size as missing; the rest say once, few, many or name a class of expanded clone.

J gene: TRBJ1-4
V gene: TRBV30
clone size: -
D gene: TRBD1
CDR3 protein: CAWSWGDRDDEKLFF
CDR3 DNA: TGTGCCTGGAGTTGGGGGGACAGGGATGATGAAAAACTGTTTTTT

J gene: TRBJ2-5
V gene: TRBV28
clone size: -
D gene: -
CDR3 protein: CASSLPPRGPETQYF
CDR3 DNA: TGTGCCAGCAGTTTACCCCCCCGGGGTCCGGAGACCCAGTACTTC

J gene: TRBJ2-1
V gene: TRBV5-1
clone size: -
D gene: TRBD2
CDR3 protein: CASSRLAPEEQFF
CDR3 DNA: TGCGCCAGCAGCCGACTAGCGCCAGAGGAGCAGTTCTTC

J gene: TRBJ1-1
V gene: TRBV12-5
clone size: -
D gene: TRBD1
CDR3 protein: CASGHRGPMNTEAFF
CDR3 DNA: TGTGCTAGTGGACACAGGGGGCCCATGAACACTGAAGCTTTCTTT

J gene: TRBJ1-5
V gene: TRBV5-5
clone size: -
D gene: -
CDR3 protein: CASSIYGSNQPQHF
CDR3 DNA: TGTGCCAGCAGCATATACGGGAGCAATCAGCCCCAGCATTTT

J gene: TRBJ2-7
V gene: TRBV5-1
clone size: -
D gene: TRBD1
CDR3 protein: CASSGDRGDTTGQYF
CDR3 DNA: TGCGCCAGCAGCGGGGACAGGGGGGACACTACGGGGCAGTACTTC

J gene: TRBJ2-3
V gene: TRBV3-1/TRBV3-2
clone size: -
D gene: TRBD2
CDR3 protein: CASSGTSGATDTQYF
CDR3 DNA: TGTGCCTCCTCCGGGACTAGCGGGGCGACAGATACGCAGTATTTT

J gene: TRBJ1-1
V gene: TRBV5-6
clone size: -
D gene: -
CDR3 protein: CASSSWRRGRFRTEAFF
CDR3 DNA: TGTGCCAGCAGCTCCTGGAGAAGGGGCAGATTTAGGACTGAAGCTTTCTTT

J gene: TRBJ1-2
V gene: TRBV24-1
clone size: -
D gene: TRBD1
CDR3 protein: CATSRRQGSHGYTF
CDR3 DNA: TGTGCCACCAGCCGAAGACAGGGGAGCCATGGCTACACCTTC

J gene: TRBJ2-1
V gene: TRBV9
clone size: -
D gene: TRBD2
CDR3 protein: CASSPPSGRNEQFF
CDR3 DNA: TGTGCCAGCAGCCCCCCTAGCGGGAGGAATGAGCAGTTCTTC

J gene: TRBJ2-1
V gene: TRBV3-1/TRBV3-2
clone size: -
D gene: -
CDR3 protein: CASSPTRTGDNEQFF
CDR3 DNA: TGTGCCAGCAGCCCGACAAGGACTGGGGACAATGAGCAGTTCTTC

J gene: TRBJ2-7
V gene: TRBV6-5
clone size: -
D gene: TRBD1
CDR3 protein: CASSYGGQGAYEQYF
CDR3 DNA: TGTGCCAGCAGTTACGGGGGACAGGGTGCCTACGAGCAGTACTTC

J gene: TRBJ2-6
V gene: TRBV19
clone size: -
D gene: TRBD2
CDR3 protein: CASSIAGGSGANVLTF
CDR3 DNA: TGTGCCAGTAGTATAGCGGGGGGGTCTGGGGCCAACGTCCTGACTTTC

J gene: TRBJ2-2
V gene: TRBV29-1
clone size: -
D gene: -
CDR3 protein: CSVAEANTGELFF
CDR3 DNA: TGCAGCGTTGCGGAGGCGAACACCGGGGAGCTGTTTTTT

J gene: TRBJ2-1
V gene: TRBV12-3/TRBV12-4
clone size: -
D gene: -
CDR3 protein: CASSYRTVNEQFF
CDR3 DNA: TGTGCCAGCAGCTACCGGACAGTAAATGAGCAGTTCTTC

J gene: TRBJ2-1
V gene: TRBV7-6
clone size: -
D gene: -
CDR3 protein: CASSLSSGGKYNEQFF
CDR3 DNA: TGTGCCAGCAGTCTTTCTTCTGGGGGCAAGTACAATGAGCAGTTCTTC

J gene: TRBJ2-7
V gene: TRBV7-8
clone size: -
D gene: TRBD2
CDR3 protein: CASSLAISARLAGSYEQYF
CDR3 DNA: TGTGCCAGCAGCTTAGCGATCTCCGCTAGGCTAGCGGGCTCCTACGAGCAGTACTTC

J gene: TRBJ1-2
V gene: TRBV6-5
clone size: -
D gene: -
CDR3 protein: CASSYTGGLEGYTF
CDR3 DNA: TGTGCCAGCAGTTACACCGGGGGTTTGGAGGGCTACACCTTC

J gene: TRBJ1-1
V gene: TRBV6-6
clone size: -
D gene: -
CDR3 protein: CASHRNTEAFF
CDR3 DNA: TGTGCCAGCCACAGAAACACTGAAGCTTTCTTT

J gene: TRBJ1-1
V gene: TRBV3-1/TRBV3-2
clone size: -
D gene: -
CDR3 protein: CASSQSSGNTEAFF
CDR3 DNA: TGTGCCAGCAGCCAATCATCGGGGAACACTGAAGCTTTCTTT

J gene: TRBJ2-7
V gene: TRBV12-3/TRBV12-4
clone size: -
D gene: TRBD2
CDR3 protein: CASSFGGGYEQYF
CDR3 DNA: TGTGCCAGCAGTTTCGGGGGGGGCTACGAGCAGTACTTC

J gene: TRBJ1-5
V gene: TRBV2
clone size: -
D gene: -
CDR3 protein: CASSVAGYYSNQPQHF
CDR3 DNA: TGTGCCAGCAGTGTCGCAGGGTACTATAGCAATCAGCCCCAGCATTTT

J gene: TRBJ2-1
V gene: TRBV29-1
clone size: once
D gene: TRBD2
CDR3 protein: CSVEDSSRRGGSLREQFF
CDR3 DNA: TGCAGCGTTGAAGATTCCTCTAGAAGGGGAGGGTCCCTCAGGGAGCAGTTCTTC

J gene: TRBJ1-1
V gene: TRBV5-1
clone size: once
D gene: -
CDR3 protein: CASSLGALNTEAFF
CDR3 DNA: TGCGCCAGCAGCTTGGGGGCGTTGAACACTGAAGCTTTCTTT

J gene: TRBJ2-3
V gene: TRBV18
clone size: -
D gene: -
CDR3 protein: CASSLRRTDTQYF
CDR3 DNA: TGTGCCAGCTCTCTACGGAGGACAGATACGCAGTATTTT

J gene: TRBJ2-2
V gene: TRBV2
clone size: -
D gene: TRBD2
CDR3 protein: CASGVLAGNTGELFF
CDR3 DNA: TGTGCCAGCGGGGTGCTAGCGGGGAACACCGGGGAGCTGTTTTTT

J gene: TRBJ2-1
V gene: TRBV27
clone size: -
D gene: -
CDR3 protein: CASSMGGNEQFF
CDR3 DNA: TGTGCCAGCAGCATGGGGGGCAATGAGCAGTTCTTC

J gene: TRBJ2-2
V gene: TRBV18
clone size: -
D gene: TRBD1
CDR3 protein: CASSPPDRGPGELFF
CDR3 DNA: TGTGCCAGCTCACCACCAGACAGGGGGCCCGGGGAGCTGTTTTTT

J gene: TRBJ1-6
V gene: TRBV3-1/TRBV3-2
clone size: -
D gene: TRBD1
CDR3 protein: CASRKDRGFNSPLHF
CDR3 DNA: TGTGCCAGCAGAAAAGACAGGGGATTTAACTCACCCCTCCACTTT

J gene: TRBJ1-2
V gene: TRBV12-3/TRBV12-4
clone size: -
D gene: TRBD1
CDR3 protein: CASRRGLGYGYTF
CDR3 DNA: TGTGCCAGCAGAAGGGGGCTTGGCTATGGCTACACCTTC

J gene: TRBJ2-1
V gene: TRBV12-3/TRBV12-4
clone size: -
D gene: -
CDR3 protein: CASSPRNEQFF
CDR3 DNA: TGTGCCAGCAGTCCCCGCAATGAGCAGTTCTTC

J gene: TRBJ2-2
V gene: TRBV19
clone size: -
D gene: TRBD1
CDR3 protein: CASSPHATGPGELFF
CDR3 DNA: TGTGCCAGTAGTCCCCACGCGACAGGGCCCGGGGAGCTGTTTTTT

J gene: TRBJ2-6
V gene: TRBV5-4
clone size: -
D gene: -
CDR3 protein: CASTPGSLGAGANVLTF
CDR3 DNA: TGTGCCAGCACGCCGGGTAGTCTAGGGGCTGGGGCCAACGTCCTGACTTTC

J gene: TRBJ2-7
V gene: TRBV10-3
clone size: -
D gene: -
CDR3 protein: CAISRLDSASSYEQYF
CDR3 DNA: TGTGCCATCAGCCGATTGGACAGTGCAAGCTCCTACGAGCAGTACTTC

J gene: TRBJ2-7
V gene: TRBV6-5
clone size: -
D gene: -
CDR3 protein: CASSYAQAYEQYF
CDR3 DNA: TGTGCCAGCAGTTACGCTCAGGCCTACGAGCAGTACTTC

J gene: TRBJ1-2
V gene: TRBV27
clone size: few
D gene: -
CDR3 protein: CASSAGNYGYTF
CDR3 DNA: TGTGCCAGCAGTGCGGGGAACTATGGCTACACCTTC

J gene: TRBJ2-7
V gene: TRBV15
clone size: -
D gene: -
CDR3 protein: CATSGYGRTYEQYF
CDR3 DNA: TGTGCCACCAGCGGGTACGGCAGGACCTACGAGCAGTACTTC

J gene: TRBJ2-3
V gene: TRBV7-3
clone size: once
D gene: -
CDR3 protein: CASSLNGVQDTQYF
CDR3 DNA: TGTGCCAGCAGCTTAAACGGGGTCCAAGATACGCAGTATTTT

J gene: TRBJ2-3
V gene: TRBV4-2
clone size: once
D gene: TRBD1
CDR3 protein: CASSREQGAGTDTQYF
CDR3 DNA: TGTGCCAGCAGCCGAGAACAGGGGGCAGGCACAGATACGCAGTATTTT

J gene: TRBJ1-1
V gene: TRBV7-3
clone size: few
D gene: -
CDR3 protein: CASSLRGVTRSNTEAFF
CDR3 DNA: TGTGCCAGCAGCTTAAGAGGTGTCACTAGATCGAACACTGAAGCTTTCTTT